The 15 T cell receptor beta chains below come from one sample, sequenced in a study of early T cells in non-severe SARS-CoV-2 infection. Each CDR3 protein is one row after TCRdb ran MiXCR on the 5' RACE reads. The sample lists about 69,000 distinct CDR3 sequences, over 9.5% occurring once. Sequences were obtained from whole blood. The receptors stem from an adult who was a healthcare worker with PCR-confirmed SARS-CoV-2 infection or an uninfected control (not recorded which).

The gene calls are TRBV7-2 and TRBJ1-5, with D perhaps TRBD1 (5 bases). Looked up from germline, CDR1 is SGHTA and CDR2 is FQGNSA. Trimming left V 5 bases short and J 5 bases short, with 13 bases between. The CDR3 is 14 residues long. This CDR3 reads CASSVIAGDQPQHF. CDR3 DNA sequence: TGTGCCAGCAGCGTGATTGCGGGGGATCAGCCCCAGCATTTT.

There are many counts of this clonotype. The rearrangement joins TRBV20-1 to TRBJ1-5; TRBD1 might be the D (6 bases). The CDR3 is made up of 14 amino acids. Trimming removed 2 bases at V and 6 bases at J, with 14 bases between. CDR1 and CDR2 (germline): DFQATT, SNEGSKA (reference sequence). DNA for the CDR3: TGCAGTGCTAGAAGGGGGACTACAGGTCAGCCCCAGCATTTT. This sequence encodes CSARRGTTGQPQHF.

This clonotype was detected only a few times. V usage is TRBV12-3 or TRBV12-4 and J usage is TRBJ2-2, with unresolved D. The V end was cut by 2 bases, the J end by 9 bases, with 7 bases between. The CDR3 is made up of 12 amino acids. CDR3 coding DNA: TGTGCCAGCAGTTTATTAGGGTGGGAGCTGTTTTTT. It specifies CASSLLGWELFF.

This clonotype has more than one count but fewer than ten. The chain carries TRBV11-2 and TRBJ2-1; 7 nucleotides line up with TRBD1. J lost 9 bases, V lost 5 bases, and 10 bases had no gene match. The CDR3 consists of 14 residues. Per germline, CDR1 SGHAT and CDR2 FQNNGV. CDR3 sequence (DNA): TGTGCCAGCAGCCCAGGGACAGTGATGAGTGAGCAGTTCTTC. Its protein is CASSPGTVMSEQFF.

The J gene is TRBJ2-5, the V gene TRBV25-1; 8 bases line up with TRBD2. V shed 4 bases and J 5 bases; nucleotides not matched to a gene: 9. The CDR3 covers 15 residues. The V gene's germline CDR1 is MGHDK and CDR2 SYGVNS. CDR3 amino acids: CASSAPAGVGETQYF. DNA for the CDR3: TGTGCCAGCAGTGCCCCAGCGGGGGTTGGGGAGACCCAGTACTTC.

This clonotype was seen a handful of times. This chain uses TRBV7-8 with TRBJ2-1; the match to TRBD2 covers 11 bases. The V and J ends lost 1 base and 9 bases, in that order; junction bases with no gene match: 8. Germline-derived CDR1 and CDR2 are SGHVS and FQNEAQ. CDR3 length: 16 residues. The CDR3 loop is CASSLELAGAAIEQFF. Written as DNA, the CDR3 is TGTGCCAGCAGCTTAGAACTAGCGGGAGCCGCCATTGAGCAGTTCTTC.

The chain recombines TRBV12-3 or TRBV12-4 with TRBJ2-2; TRBD1 matches 7 bases. V gave up 3 bases and J gave up 4 bases; unmatched junction bases: 5. The CDR3 extends over 15 amino acids. The CDR3: CASSFGTVLTGELFF. CDR3 nucleotides: TGTGCCAGCAGTTTTGGGACAGTACTCACCGGGGAGCTGTTTTTT.

The rearrangement uses TRBV6-1 and TRBJ2-7; no clear D gene. Germline V CDR1 and CDR2: MNHNS, SASEGT. CDR3 length: 13 residues. Trimming took off 2 bases at V and 6 bases at J, with 11 bases between the two ends. CDR3 coding DNA: TGTGCCAGCAGTGAATGGGTTCTCGGCGAGCAGTACTTC. Its protein is CASSEWVLGEQYF.

The chain recombines TRBV5-4 with TRBJ2-5; TRBD1 aligns across 7 bases. This CDR3 has 13 amino acids. Germline trimming cut 3 bases from V and 4 bases from J; bases unmatched to any gene: 3. CDR1 and CDR2 (germline): SGHNT, YYREEE (reference sequence). DNA for the CDR3: TGTGCCAGCAGCTGGGACAGCCGAGAGACCCAGTACTTC. Protein: CASSWDSRETQYF. Together with reference TRBV5-4 and TRBJ2-5, the CDR3 gives the full variable domain: ETGVTQSPTHLIKTRGQQVTLRCSSQSGHNTVSWYQQALGQGPQFIFQYYREEENGRGNFPPRFSGLQFPNYSSELNVNALELDDSALYLCASSWDSRETQYFGPGTRLLVL.

The V call is TRBV7-2, the J call TRBJ1-3; no clear D. Germline values: CDR1 SGHTA, CDR2 FQGNSA. This CDR3 has 13 amino acids. V dropped 4 bases and J dropped 2 bases, with 6 bases sitting between them. The DNA for the CDR3 is TGTGCCAGCAGCTCAGCAACTGGAAACACCATATATTTT. Protein sequence: CASSSATGNTIYF.

This clonotype was counted ten times or more. This chain joins TRBV12-3 or TRBV12-4 and TRBJ2-3, with D possibly TRBD2 on 6 matching bases. Trimming shortened V by 5 bases and J by 1 base, and 16 bases separated the two germline ends. The CDR3 is 16 amino acids. Here the CDR3 DNA reads TGTGCCAGCAGTCCCGGGACTCGAAGACGCACAGATACGCAGTATTTT. Encoded protein: CASSPGTRRRTDTQYF.

This clonotype was seen only a few times. V and J are TRBV30 and TRBJ2-5, with TRBD2 matching 9 bases. Losses at the gene ends were 2 bases for V and 3 bases for J; bases not matched to a gene: 4. Germline CDR1 is GTSNPN and CDR2 is SVGIG (reference sequence). The CDR3 is 14 amino acids. CDR3 DNA sequence: TGTGCCTGGAGTCGGGCTAGCGGGGAAGAGACCCAGTACTTC. Protein product: CAWSRASGEETQYF.

This clonotype turned up a few times. This chain links TRBV30 with TRBJ1-1; 7 nucleotides line up with TRBD1. The germline CDR1 and CDR2 sequences are GTSNPN and SVGIG (reference sequence). The V and J ends lost 5 bases and 11 bases, in that order; junction bases with no gene match: 14. The CDR3 is 13 amino acids. The CDR3 sequence: CAWGGQSVSYAFF. The CDR3 bases are TGTGCCTGGGGGGGACAGTCGGTATCGTACGCTTTCTTT.

This clonotype was detected ten times or more. The chain links TRBV9 to TRBJ2-2; D may be TRBD2 (6 bases). This CDR3 is 13 amino acids long. Trimming left V 4 bases short and J 6 bases short, with 10 bases between. The germline gives CDR1 SGDLS, CDR2 YYNGEE. The CDR3 loop is CASSYGGSGELFF. In nucleotides, the CDR3 is TGTGCCAGCAGCTATGGAGGGTCCGGGGAGCTGTTTTTT.

This rearrangement joins TRBV11-1 to TRBJ2-2, with a possible D match to TRBD2 (5 bases). The CDR3 is 14 amino acids. V lost 5 bases to trimming and J lost 9 bases, with 16 bases between them. The germline CDR1 and CDR2 sequences are SGHAT and FQDESV (reference sequence). The DNA of the CDR3 is TGTGCCAGCAGCCAAGGGCTAGCCGACAGGGAGCTGTTTTTT. Translated, it gives CASSQGLADRELFF.